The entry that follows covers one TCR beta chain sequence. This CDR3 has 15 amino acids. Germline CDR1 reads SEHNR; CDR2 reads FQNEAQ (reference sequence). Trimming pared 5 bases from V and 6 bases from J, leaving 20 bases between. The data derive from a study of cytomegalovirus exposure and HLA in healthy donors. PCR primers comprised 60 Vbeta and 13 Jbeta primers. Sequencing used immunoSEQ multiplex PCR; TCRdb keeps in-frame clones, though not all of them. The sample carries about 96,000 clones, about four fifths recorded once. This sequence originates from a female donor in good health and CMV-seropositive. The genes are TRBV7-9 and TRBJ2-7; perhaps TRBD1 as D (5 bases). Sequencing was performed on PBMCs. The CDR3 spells CASSLVRGPKSEQYF. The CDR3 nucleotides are TGTGCCAGCAGCCTCGTAAGGGGCCCAAAGAGCGAGCAGTACTTC.